This passage covers 13 T cell receptor beta chains from one sample sequenced in a study of cytomegalovirus exposure and HLA in healthy donors. Both 60 Vbeta primers and 13 Jbeta primers went into the PCR. The assay was immunoSEQ multiplex PCR, and TCRdb's table has in-frame clones only and misses some. The table shows around 80,000 clones, with over 9.5% occurring only once. Sequencing was done on a sample of PBMCs. Source of these receptors: a man in his 60s in good health and CMV-seropositive.

The chain is built from TRBV6-4 and TRBJ2-3; a weak D match, TRBD2 (5 bases). With 4 bases removed from V and 0 bases from J, the gap between germline ends came to 11 bases. This CDR3 has 15 amino acids. Germline CDR1 is MRHNA and CDR2 is SNTAGT. The CDR3 protein is CASSVSSGSTDTQYF. The CDR3 DNA reads TGTGCCAGCAGTGTGTCCAGCGGAAGCACAGATACGCAGTATTTT.

The genes are TRBV18 and TRBJ2-1, with D perhaps matching TRBD1 (6 bases). V lost 2 bases and J 3 bases, leaving 17 bases between the germline ends. The CDR3 extends over 17 amino acids. Germline V lookup: CDR1 KGHSH, CDR2 LQKENI. In DNA, the CDR3 is TGTGCCAGCTCACCAAGTAGGTTAGGGACAAACTACAATGAGCAGTTCTTC. Its protein product is CASSPSRLGTNYNEQFF.

The chain joins TRBV10-3 to TRBJ2-3; D call uncertain. Germline CDR1 is ENHRY and CDR2 is SYGVKD. The CDR3 contains 11 residues. V lost 8 bases to trimming and J lost 0 bases, with 3 bases between them. As DNA, the CDR3 is TGTGCCATCCGGAGCACAGATACGCAGTATTTT. It specifies CAIRSTDTQYF.

A few counts support this clone. The chain recombines TRBV11-2 with TRBJ1-1, with 8 bases identical to TRBD1. This CDR3 region has 13 residues. Trimming removed 5 bases from V and 5 bases from J; junction bases left unmatched: 4. Germline assignment: CDR1 SGHAT and CDR2 FQNNGV. CDR3 in amino acids: CASSPTGVTEAFF. Here the CDR3 DNA reads TGTGCCAGCAGCCCGACAGGGGTTACTGAAGCTTTCTTT.

In this sample, this clone turned up a few times. The chain has TRBV6-6 and TRBJ2-3; 7 positions match TRBD2. Germline V lookup: CDR1 MNHNY, CDR2 SVGAGI (reference sequence). The length of the CDR3 is 13 residues. V gave up 7 bases and J gave up 3 bases; unmatched junction bases: 4. The CDR3 DNA reads as TGTGCCAGCAATGGGGAGGGGACAGATACGCAGTATTTT. Protein: CASNGEGTDTQYF.

V and J are TRBV7-2 and TRBJ2-1; TRBD1 agrees at 10 bases. CDR3 size: 13 residues. After removal of 1 base from V and 9 bases from J, the junction contained 0 bases not matched to a gene. The V gene's germline CDR1 is SGHTA and CDR2 FQGNSA. The CDR3 protein is CASSLGQGAEQFF. The CDR3 nucleotides are TGTGCCAGCAGCTTAGGACAGGGGGCTGAGCAGTTCTTC. Full variable domain (missing parts from reference TRBV7-2 and TRBJ2-1): GAGVSQSPSNKVTEKGKDVELRCDPISGHTALYWYRQSLGQGLEFLIYFQGNSAPDKSGLPSDRFSAERTGGSVSTLTIQRTQQEDSAVYLCASSLGQGAEQFFGPGTRLTVL.

This clone occurred a few times. This chain joins TRBV25-1 and TRBJ1-5; 9 nucleotides align to TRBD1. This CDR3 is built from 17 residues. The junction had 13 bases not matched to a gene; V was cut back by 4 bases and J by 6 bases. From germline, CDR1 is MGHDK and CDR2 SYGVNS. The CDR3 sequence: CASSAATSGTGFQPQHF. CDR3 nucleotide sequence: TGTGCCAGCAGTGCCGCGACCTCCGGGACAGGGTTTCAGCCCCAGCATTTT.

CDR3 sequence reads: CSVLRTGSYEQYF. The CDR3 DNA reads TGCAGCGTTCTGCGGACAGGGTCCTACGAGCAGTACTTC. The chain recombines TRBV29-1 with TRBJ2-7, with TRBD1 identical over 8 bases. The V gene end was trimmed by 5 bases and the J gene end by 1 base; junction bases not matched to a gene: 4. The germline gives CDR1 SQVTM, CDR2 ANQGSEA. This CDR3 is 13 amino acids long.

The rearrangement uses TRBV5-6 and TRBJ2-7; tentative D call: TRBD1 (6 bases). V lost 3 bases and J 6 bases, leaving 13 bases between the germline ends. CDR1 and CDR2 (germline): SGHDT, YYEEEE. The CDR3 loop spans 13 amino acids. This CDR3 is CASSYSTGTEQYV. Written as DNA, the CDR3 is TGTGCCAGCAGCTACTCTACAGGGACCGAGCAGTACGTC.

This clone occurred once. The V and J genes are TRBV27 and TRBJ2-1; 11 positions agree with TRBD2. The CDR3 length is 19 residues. V lost 3 bases and J lost 0; bases outside the gene matches: 10. Germline V CDR1 and CDR2: MNHEY, SMNVEV (reference sequence). As DNA, the CDR3 is TGTGCCAGCAGTTTCCCCTTTAGCGGGGGGGGACGCTCCTACAATGAGCAGTTCTTC. Its protein product is CASSFPFSGGGRSYNEQFF.

The chain couples TRBV25-1 to TRBJ2-5; TRBD1 matches at 8 bases. There are 15 residues in the CDR3. V trimming: 8 bases; J trimming: 0 bases; junction bases outside the gene matches: 8. CDR1 is MGHDK, CDR2 SYGVNS, per germline. CDR3 DNA sequence: TGTGCCAGCCGGGCAACAGGGGGTTACCAAGAGACCCAGTACTTC. Encoded protein: CASRATGGYQETQYF.

Only a few counts were recorded for this clone. The chain joins TRBV5-4 to TRBJ1-5, with a possible D match to TRBD1 (6 bases). CDR1 SGHNT and CDR2 YYREEE come from the germline V gene (reference sequence). The CDR3 totals 15 residues. Trimming took 2 bases from V and 5 from J, leaving 14 bases between them. The CDR3: CASSLGGGKDQPQHF. CDR3 coding DNA: TGTGCCAGCAGCTTAGGGGGGGGAAAAGATCAGCCCCAGCATTTT.

This clone was detected only a few times. The chain is built from TRBV18 and TRBJ1-2; D might be TRBD1 (5 bases). In germline, CDR1 is KGHSH, CDR2 LQKENI. Trimming shortened V by 2 bases and J by 3 bases, and 10 bases separated the two germline ends. The CDR3 extends over 14 amino acids. CDR3 nucleotide sequence: TGTGCCAGCTCACCATCGGGCAGGGACTATGGCTACACCTTC. This translates into CASSPSGRDYGYTF.